The 23 T cell receptor beta chains listed next were all sequenced from one sample in a study of T cells in localized non-small cell lung cancer. Clones were read by immunoSEQ multiplex PCR, and TCRdb kept only the in-frame ones, dropping some. The sample shows 70,000 to 75,000 clones, approximately 84% of them seen only once. The sample consisted of peripheral blood, taken before any cancer treatment. The receptors come from a female donor at least 60 years old with stage I lung adenocarcinoma.

Note on this clone: The sample has other DNA sequences that encode this CDR3 too. The gene calls are TRBV9 and TRBJ2-3, with D possibly being TRBD1 (6 bases). This CDR3 is 15 amino acids long. The germline V gene encodes CDR1 SGDLS and CDR2 YYNGEE. The V gene lost 0 bases and the J gene lost 3 bases, with 11 bases spanning the gap. CDR3 nucleotide sequence: TGTGCCAGCAGCGTAGAACAGGGTAGAACAGATACGCAGTATTTT. Translation gives CASSVEQGRTDTQYF. Supplemented by reference TRBV9 and TRBJ2-3, the full variable domain reads DSGVTQTPKHLITATGQRVTLRCSPRSGDLSVYWYQQSLDQGLQFLIQYYNGEERAKGNILERFSAQQFPDLHSELNLSSLELGDSALYFCASSVEQGRTDTQYFGPGTRLTVL.

There are a few counts of this clone. This sequence joins TRBV18 and TRBJ2-5; 7 bases are shared with TRBD1. Germline CDR1 is KGHSH and CDR2 is LQKENI. CDR3 length: 13 amino acids. Germline trimming cut 4 bases from V and 2 bases from J; bases unmatched to any gene: 1. The CDR3 is CASSRDRQETQYF. The CDR3 DNA reads TGTGCCAGCTCACGGGACAGACAAGAGACCCAGTACTTC.

The J gene is TRBJ1-5, the V gene TRBV19; D remains ambiguous. The CDR3 runs 13 residues. CDR1 is LNHDA, CDR2 SQIVND, per germline (reference sequence). V was cut by 7 bases and J by 5 bases, with 12 bases left in between. In DNA form, the CDR3 reads TGTGCCAGTACGTTTGCGGCGGATCAGCCCCAGCATTTT. It encodes CASTFAADQPQHF.

The rearrangement joins TRBV18 to TRBJ1-1, with D possibly being TRBD1 (5 bases). V lost 2 bases, J lost 0 bases, and 7 bases lay in between. The CDR3 length is 14 residues. From germline, CDR1 is KGHSH and CDR2 LQKENI. DNA for the CDR3: TGTGCCAGCTCACCAGGGGCAATGAACACTGAAGCTTTCTTT. Its protein product is CASSPGAMNTEAFF.

The CDR3 region is CASSVNHGQGYGYTF. CDR3 sequence (DNA): TGTGCCAGCAGCGTTAATCATGGACAGGGCTATGGCTACACCTTC. This chain connects TRBV9 to TRBJ1-2, with TRBD1 matching 8 bases. Germline loops: CDR1 SGDLS, CDR2 YYNGEE. CDR3 length: 15 residues. V was clipped by 2 bases and J by 4 bases; unmatched bases: 7.

In its sample, this clone was seen once. CDR3 loop: CAIPGTAPRDSNQPQHF. The CDR3 nucleotides read TGTGCCATCCCCGGGACGGCCCCTCGGGATAGCAATCAGCCCCAGCATTTT. The rearrangement links TRBV6-4 to TRBJ1-5, with a weak D call TRBD1 (5 bases). The CDR3 loop spans 17 amino acids. The V end was cut by 10 bases, the J end by 0 bases, with 22 bases between. Per the germline V gene, CDR1 is MRHNA and CDR2 is SNTAGT.

The J gene is TRBJ1-3, the V gene TRBV15, with D hard to call. CDR1 LNHNV and CDR2 YYDKDF come from the germline V gene (reference sequence). V gave up 2 bases and J gave up 3 bases, with 2 bases separating them. The CDR3 extends over 12 amino acids. In DNA form, the CDR3 reads TGTGCCACCAGCAGATTTGGAAACACCATATATTTT. It encodes CATSRFGNTIYF.

This clone was seen a handful of times. The chain carries TRBV9 and TRBJ2-1, with 10 bases identical to TRBD2. The germline CDR1 and CDR2 sequences are SGDLS and YYNGEE. The CDR3 contains 18 residues. The V segment lost 0 bases and the J segment 6 bases; nucleotides outside the gene matches: 12. The CDR3 region has the DNA TGTGCCAGCAGCGTAGTTCCCCTTGGACTAGCGGCAGCCAATGAGCAGTTCTTC. Its translation is CASSVVPLGLAAANEQFF.

J is TRBJ1-1 and V is TRBV6-5; D unclear. The CDR3 is 14 residues long. V was shortened by 2 bases and J by 4 bases, with 11 bases between the two germline ends. Germline V lookup: CDR1 MNHEY, CDR2 SVGAGI. The CDR3 is CASSYDFGPTEAFF. CDR3 in DNA: TGTGCCAGCAGTTACGATTTCGGGCCCACTGAAGCTTTCTTT.

The J gene is TRBJ2-3, the V gene TRBV4-1, with 7 bases fitting TRBD1. V trimming: 1 base; J trimming: 5 bases; junction bases outside the gene matches: 0. Germline CDR1 is MGHRA and CDR2 is YSYEKL. The CDR3 is 13 residues long. The CDR3 sequence: CASSQGTGDTQYF. The CDR3, as DNA: TGCGCCAGCAGCCAAGGGACAGGAGATACGCAGTATTTT.

This sequence joins TRBV19 and TRBJ1-5; 8 bases fit TRBD1. The CDR3 loop spans 21 amino acids. Trimming at V came to 4 bases and at J to 0 bases, leaving 20 bases not matched to a gene. Looked up from germline, CDR1 is LNHDA and CDR2 is SQIVND (reference sequence). The CDR3 DNA reads as TGTGCCAGTAGTAAGTCTCGCGTCGTCGGAAGACAGGGGAATAGCAATCAGCCCCAGCATTTT. Encoded protein: CASSKSRVVGRQGNSNQPQHF. The whole variable domain, remainder taken from reference TRBV19 and TRBJ1-5, is DGGITQSPKYLFRKEGQNVTLSCEQNLNHDAMYWYRQDPGQGLRLIYYSQIVNDFQKGDIAEGYSVSREKKESFPLTVTSAQKNPTAFYLCASSKSRVVGRQGNSNQPQHFGDGTRLSIL.

The chain recombines TRBV5-1 with TRBJ2-3; D remains ambiguous. The CDR3 extends over 15 amino acids. Germline V gene data show CDR1 as SGHRS and CDR2 as YFSETQ. Trimming cost V 0 bases and J 3 bases, with 11 bases left between them. CDR3 sequence: CASSLVYGPTDTQYF. In DNA, the CDR3 is TGCGCCAGCAGCTTGGTCTACGGGCCGACAGATACGCAGTATTTT. Using reference TRBV5-1 and TRBJ2-3 for the parts outside the CDR3, the full variable domain is KAGVTQTPRYLIKTRGQQVTLSCSPISGHRSVSWYQQTPGQGLQFLFEYFSETQRNKGNFPGRFSGRQFSNSRSEMNVSTLELGDSALYLCASSLVYGPTDTQYFGPGTRLTVL.

The chain has TRBV27 and TRBJ2-3; 9 bases match TRBD2. Germline CDR1 MNHEY, CDR2 SMNVEV (reference sequence). The CDR3 length is 16 residues. V was pared by 2 bases and J by 5 bases, with 8 bases of the junction left unmatched. CDR3 protein: CASSLVRGGHIDTQYF. CDR3 bases: TGTGCCAGCAGTTTAGTGCGGGGGGGCCATATAGATACGCAGTATTTT.

This chain uses TRBV5-1 with TRBJ2-5; possibly TRBD1 for D (5 bases). This CDR3 is built from 14 residues. The V gene lost 4 bases and the J gene lost 3 bases, with 13 bases spanning the gap. Germline-derived CDR1 and CDR2 are SGHRS and YFSETQ. This CDR3 reads CASSVQGVEETQYF. The DNA of the CDR3 is TGCGCCAGCAGCGTACAAGGGGTTGAAGAGACCCAGTACTTC.

This chain uses TRBV10-3 with TRBJ2-1; 7 positions agree with TRBD1. V was clipped by 4 bases and J by 6 bases; unmatched bases: 9. This CDR3 is built from 15 residues. Germline V gene data show CDR1 as ENHRY and CDR2 as SYGVKD. DNA of the CDR3: TGTGCCATCAGTGGAGACCGGGACAGAGTCAATGAGCAGTTCTTC. Encoded protein: CAISGDRDRVNEQFF.

The chain joins TRBV4-1 to TRBJ2-5; TRBD2 is a possible D gene (7 bases). CDR3 length: 15 residues. Germline CDR1 is MGHRA and CDR2 is YSYEKL. Trimming cost V 1 base and J 4 bases, with 13 bases left between them. The CDR3 region has the DNA TGCGCCAGCAGCCAAGGGGGGGGGCTCGGAGAGACCCAGTACTTC. As protein: CASSQGGGLGETQYF.

This clone occurred once. This chain uses TRBV6-1 with TRBJ2-7; 9 bases line up with TRBD1. This CDR3 has 13 residues. Germline CDR1 MNHNS, CDR2 SASEGT. Unmatched junction bases numbered 8, after V lost 7 bases and J lost 7 bases. Written as DNA, the CDR3 is TGTGCCAGCAAATGGACAGGGGCACGGGAGCAGTACTTC. It translates to CASKWTGAREQYF.

The genes are TRBV6-5 and TRBJ1-2; TRBD1 aligns across 9 bases. Trimming at V came to 5 bases and at J to 5 bases, leaving 6 bases not matched to a gene. The CDR3 runs 14 residues. Germline assignment: CDR1 MNHEY and CDR2 SVGAGI. DNA for the CDR3: TGTGCCAGCAGTAGACAGGGGGTTATATATGGCTACACCTTC. Translated, it gives CASSRQGVIYGYTF.

This sequence joins TRBV29-1 and TRBJ2-1, with 15 positions matching TRBD2. Germline V gene data show CDR1 as SQVTM and CDR2 as ANQGSEA. The CDR3 runs to 18 residues. The trim removed 3 bases at V and 7 bases at J, leaving 13 bases unmatched. CDR3 nucleotide sequence: TGCAGCGTTGATATGGTAATGGGACTAGCGGGAGGAGGGAATGAGCAGTTCTTC. The encoded protein is CSVDMVMGLAGGGNEQFF.

V usage is TRBV9 and J usage is TRBJ2-7; 10 bases agree with TRBD1. CDR1 is SGDLS, CDR2 YYNGEE, per germline. The CDR3 is 17 amino acids. V was pared by 4 bases and J by 8 bases, with 18 bases of the junction left unmatched. CDR3 sequence reads: CASSWAPTGGSTEKQYF. The DNA of the CDR3 is TGTGCCAGCAGCTGGGCACCGACAGGGGGCTCAACGGAAAAGCAGTACTTC.

This clone was detected a few times. This rearrangement joins TRBV11-3 to TRBJ1-2, with 9 bases identical to TRBD1. CDR1 is SGHNT and CDR2 is YENEEA in the germline V gene. V was clipped by 5 bases and J by 6 bases; unmatched bases: 7. CDR3 length: 14 residues. The CDR3 nucleotides are TGTGCCAGCAGCGTAAACAGGGGGCAGGATGGCTACACCTTC. It is translated as CASSVNRGQDGYTF.

The chain is built from TRBV5-4 and TRBJ2-5; D is possibly TRBD1 or TRBD2 (5 bases each). Per the germline V gene, CDR1 is SGHNT and CDR2 is YYREEE (reference sequence). V lost 0 bases, J lost 4 bases, and 13 bases lay in between. The CDR3 covers 15 residues. CDR3 amino acids: CASSLGGGRGETQYF. The DNA for the CDR3 is TGTGCCAGCAGCTTGGGGGGCGGACGGGGAGAGACCCAGTACTTC.

This chain connects TRBV23-1 to TRBJ1-5; no reliable D call. TRBV23-1 is treated as an ORF (open reading frame) with a function not yet certain. CDR3 length: 16 residues. V dropped 2 bases and J dropped 1 base, with 12 bases sitting between them. DNA for the CDR3: TGCGCCAGCAGTCAACACGGACTAAGAAGCAATCAGCCCCAGCATTTT. Translated, it gives CASSQHGLRSNQPQHF.